This TCR beta chain was documented in a study of T-cell memory formation after mild COVID-19. CDR1 and CDR2 from the germline V gene are LGHNA and YNFKEQ. The germline V and J ends were trimmed by 0 bases and 4 bases, with 7 bases remaining between them. The CDR3 is 13 residues long. One entry per CDR3 protein results from TCRdb running MiXCR on the 5' RACE reads. The table records roughly 160,000 distinct CDR3 sequences, 13% of them present only once. This clonotype was obtained from a man younger than 30 who had mild COVID-19 (a few samples of this study predate the infection). Cell type and time point are not known. This sequence joins TRBV4-2 and TRBJ2-7; tentatively, D is TRBD2 (6 bases). The sequenced sample consisted of PBMCs or a T cell subset sorted from them (not recorded which). DNA for the CDR3: TGTGCCAGCAGCCAAGAGGGGAGGTACGAGCAGTACTTC. It specifies CASSQEGRYEQYF.